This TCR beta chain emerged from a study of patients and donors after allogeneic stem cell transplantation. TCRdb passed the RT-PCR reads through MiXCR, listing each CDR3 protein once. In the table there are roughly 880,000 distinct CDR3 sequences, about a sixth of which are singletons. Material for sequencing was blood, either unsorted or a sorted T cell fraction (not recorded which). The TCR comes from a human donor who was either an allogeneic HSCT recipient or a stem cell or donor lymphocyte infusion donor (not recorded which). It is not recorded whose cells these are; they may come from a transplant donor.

CDR3 amino acids: CASRHEETQYF. CDR3 DNA: TGCGCCAGCAGGCACGAAGAGACCCAGTACTTC. This rearrangement joins TRBV5-1 to TRBJ2-5; D gene ambiguous. The germline V gene has CDR1 SGHRS and CDR2 YFSETQ. This CDR3 spans 11 amino acids. The V and J ends lost 5 bases and 3 bases respectively, with 5 bases between them.